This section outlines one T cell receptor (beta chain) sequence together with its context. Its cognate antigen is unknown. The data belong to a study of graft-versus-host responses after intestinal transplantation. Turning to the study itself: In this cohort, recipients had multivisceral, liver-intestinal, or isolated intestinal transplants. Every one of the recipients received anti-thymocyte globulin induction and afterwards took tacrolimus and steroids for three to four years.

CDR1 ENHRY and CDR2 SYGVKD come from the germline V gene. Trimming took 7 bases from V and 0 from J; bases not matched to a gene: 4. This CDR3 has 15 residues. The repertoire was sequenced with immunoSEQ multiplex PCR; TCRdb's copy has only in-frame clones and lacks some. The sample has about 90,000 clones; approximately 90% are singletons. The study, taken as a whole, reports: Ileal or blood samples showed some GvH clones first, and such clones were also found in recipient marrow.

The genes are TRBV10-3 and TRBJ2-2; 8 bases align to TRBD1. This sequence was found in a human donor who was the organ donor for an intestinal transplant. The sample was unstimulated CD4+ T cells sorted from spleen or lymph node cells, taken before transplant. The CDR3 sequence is CAITPTGANTGELFF. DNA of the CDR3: TGTGCCATCACGCCGACAGGGGCGAACACCGGGGAGCTGTTTTTT.